This passage covers 7 T cell receptor beta chains from one sample sequenced in a study of blood T cell repertoires in COVID-19. The data were produced by immunoSEQ multiplex PCR, yet TCRdb's version contains in-frame clones alone and is incomplete. The sample includes a few hundred thousand clones, roughly 90% of them seen just once. Source material: PBMCs or T cells enriched from blood (not recorded which). These receptors all stem from a woman aged 25 to 39 who had recovered from COVID-19.

The chain has TRBV7-9 and TRBJ2-7; TRBD1 matches 8 bases. This CDR3 has 15 residues. V lost 5 bases to trimming and J lost 3 bases; unmatched junction nucleotides: 9. Germline V gene sequence: CDR1 SEHNR, CDR2 FQNEAQ (reference sequence). CDR3 coding DNA: TGTGCCAGCAGCCTGCCGGGACAGGCGAACTACGAGCAGTACTTC. Translating it yields CASSLPGQANYEQYF. Using reference TRBV7-9 and TRBJ2-7 for the parts outside the CDR3, the full variable domain is DTGVSQNPRHKITKRGQNVTFRCDPISEHNRLYWYRQTLGQGPEFLTYFQNEAQLEKSRLLSDRFSAERPKGSFSTLEIQRTEQGDSAMYLCASSLPGQANYEQYFGPGTRLTVT.

The chain couples TRBV27 to TRBJ2-7; D unresolved. From germline, CDR1 is MNHEY and CDR2 SMNVEV (reference sequence). The V gene lost 4 bases and the J gene lost 2 bases, with 3 bases spanning the gap. CDR3 length equals 11 residues. CDR3 nucleotide sequence: TGTGCCAGCAGTTCCACCTACGAGCAGTACTTC. It is translated as CASSSTYEQYF.

This chain uses TRBV28 with TRBJ1-2; TRBD1 agrees at 7 bases. The CDR3 runs to 17 residues. The junction had 14 bases not matched to a gene; V was cut back by 5 bases and J by 2 bases. Per germline, CDR1 MDHEN and CDR2 SYDVKM. CDR3 DNA sequence: TGTGCCAGCAGTCGCCCCGGACAGGCCGATTCAAACTATGGCTACACCTTC. Translation gives CASSRPGQADSNYGYTF.

The chain employs TRBV12-3 or TRBV12-4 and TRBJ2-7; the match to TRBD2 covers 11 bases. The CDR3 loop spans 12 amino acids. V shed 6 bases, J shed 6 bases, and the junction held 1 base outside the gene matches. For the CDR3, the DNA is TGTGCCAGCAGGCTAGCGGGAGGCGAGCAGTACTTC. Translation: CASRLAGGEQYF.

The rearrangement links TRBV14 to TRBJ1-5, with D unclear. The length of the CDR3 is 13 residues. Germline assignment: CDR1 SGHDN and CDR2 FVKESK. V was pared by 2 bases and J by 9 bases, with 11 bases between. This CDR3 reads CASSQQVEGPQHF. Here the CDR3 DNA reads TGTGCCAGCAGCCAACAGGTAGAGGGGCCCCAGCATTTT.

The CDR3 loop is CASIGTGDQPQHF. The CDR3 DNA reads TGTGCCAGCATCGGGACAGGGGATCAGCCCCAGCATTTT. The V gene is TRBV28, the J gene TRBJ1-5; TRBD1 agrees at 10 bases. Germline V lookup: CDR1 MDHEN, CDR2 SYDVKM. Trimming took 7 bases from V and 5 from J; bases not matched to a gene: 2. CDR3 length equals 13 residues.

This clone has just one count. This chain joins TRBV3-1 (or the pseudogene TRBV3-2) and TRBJ2-3; TRBD2 matches 14 bases. CDR3 size: 17 residues. V gave up 3 bases and J gave up 4 bases; unmatched junction bases: 6. Germline CDR1 LGHDT, CDR2 YNNKEL (reference sequence). CDR3 sequence reads: CASSQGTSGSRADTQYF. Here the CDR3 DNA reads TGTGCCAGCAGCCAGGGGACTAGCGGGAGTAGAGCAGATACGCAGTATTTT.